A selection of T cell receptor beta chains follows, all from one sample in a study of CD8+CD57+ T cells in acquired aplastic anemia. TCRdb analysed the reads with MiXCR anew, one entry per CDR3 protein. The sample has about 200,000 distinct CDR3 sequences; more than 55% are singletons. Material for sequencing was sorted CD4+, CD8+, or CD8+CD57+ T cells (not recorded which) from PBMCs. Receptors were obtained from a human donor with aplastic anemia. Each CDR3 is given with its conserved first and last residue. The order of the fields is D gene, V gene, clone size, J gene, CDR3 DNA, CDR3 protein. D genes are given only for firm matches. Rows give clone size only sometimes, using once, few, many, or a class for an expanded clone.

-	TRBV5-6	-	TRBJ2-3	TGTGCCAGCAGCGTCGCAGAGACTCGAATCACAGATACGCAGTATTTT	CASSVAETRITDTQYF
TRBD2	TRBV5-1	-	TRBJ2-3	TGCGCCAGCAGCTTGGAGGCGGCCCGGGCGGGGGACACAGATACGCAGTATTTT	CASSLEAARAGDTDTQYF
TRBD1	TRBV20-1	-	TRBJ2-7	TGCAGTGCTAGAGTTGGACAGGGATCCTTCTACGAGCAGTACTTC	CSARVGQGSFYEQYF
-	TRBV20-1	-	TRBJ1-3	TGCAGTGCACCTACTACAGGGTCTGGAAACACCATATATTTT	CSAPTTGSGNTIYF
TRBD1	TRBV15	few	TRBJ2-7	TGTGCCACCAGCAGCTTAGGGGCCCCGGGACAGGGATCCTACGAGCAGTACTTC	CATSSLGAPGQGSYEQYF
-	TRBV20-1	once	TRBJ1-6	TGCAGTGCTAGAGATACACAGTCCTATAATTCACCCCTCCACTTT	CSARDTQSYNSPLHF
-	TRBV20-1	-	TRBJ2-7	TGCAGTGCTCCAAATCCGGCGGGAAGCTCCTACGAGCAGTACTTC	CSAPNPAGSSYEQYF
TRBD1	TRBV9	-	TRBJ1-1	TGTGCCAGCAGCGACCACCCCGGGACAGGGGGGCGAACTGAAGCTTTCTTT	CASSDHPGTGGRTEAFF
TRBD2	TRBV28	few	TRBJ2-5	TGTGCCAGCAGTTTTCGCGGACTAGAGGGCGAGACCCAGTACTTC	CASSFRGLEGETQYF
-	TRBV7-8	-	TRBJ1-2	TGTGCCAGCAGCTTAGGACCAGAGCACTATGGCTACACCTTC	CASSLGPEHYGYTF
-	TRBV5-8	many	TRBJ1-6	TGTGCCAGCAGCTTGGGGGTGGCTAATAATTCACCCCTCCACTTT	CASSLGVANNSPLHF
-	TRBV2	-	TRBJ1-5	TGTGCCAGCAGGAAGACAGGAGACAGCAATCAGCCCCAGCATTTT	CASRKTGDSNQPQHF
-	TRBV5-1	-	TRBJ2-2	TGCGCCAGCAGCTTGACAGGGAATAACGGGGAGCTGTTTTTT	CASSLTGNNGELFF
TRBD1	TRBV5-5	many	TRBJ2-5	TGTGCCAGCAGCTCGCCCGGGACAGGGGAAGAGACCCAGTACTTC	CASSSPGTGEETQYF
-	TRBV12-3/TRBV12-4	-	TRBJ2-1	TGTGCCAGCAGTCCACCAACCTACAATGAGCAGTTCTTC	CASSPPTYNEQFF
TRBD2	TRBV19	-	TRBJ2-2	TGTGCCATGCGGGAGTTGAACACCGGGGAGCTGTTTTTT	CAMRELNTGELFF
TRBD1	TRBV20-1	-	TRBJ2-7	TGCAGTGCCCAGCTGGGGGGCAGGGGGCGCCACGAGCAGTACTTC	CSAQLGGRGRHEQYF
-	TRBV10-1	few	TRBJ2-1	TGCGCCAGCAGTGTCGGCGGAGGCTCCTACAATGAGCAGTTCTTC	CASSVGGGSYNEQFF
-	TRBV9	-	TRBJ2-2	TGTGCCAGCAGCGTAAGTTCAGGGAGGACCGGGGAGCTGTTTTTT	CASSVSSGRTGELFF
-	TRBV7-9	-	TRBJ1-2	TGTGCCAGCAGCGCAGAAGGGACTGCTACGACCGATGGCTACACCTTC	CASSAEGTATTDGYTF
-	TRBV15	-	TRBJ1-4	TGTGCCACCAGCCCCCAGACAGAAAAACTGTTTTTT	CATSPQTEKLFF
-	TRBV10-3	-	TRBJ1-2	TGTGCCATCAGTGAAGGGCGGGGCGAGTATGGCTACACCTTC	CAISEGRGEYGYTF
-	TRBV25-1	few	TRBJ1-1	TGTGCCAGCATGGCAGGGCCACAAGCTTTCTTT	CASMAGPQAFF
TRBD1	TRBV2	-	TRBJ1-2	TGTGCCAGCAGTTTACAGGGGGCACGTGGCTACACCTTC	CASSLQGARGYTF
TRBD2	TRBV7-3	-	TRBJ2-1	TGTGCCAGCAGCTTATCAGCGGGGGTGTACAATGAGCAGTTCTTC	CASSLSAGVYNEQFF
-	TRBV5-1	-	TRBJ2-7	TGCGCCAGCAAGGCGGATAGCTCCTACGAGCAGTACTTC	CASKADSSYEQYF
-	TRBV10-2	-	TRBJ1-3	TGCGCCAGCGGACAGTCGGGTACCATATATTTT	CASGQSGTIYF
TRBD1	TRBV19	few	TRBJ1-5	TGTGCCAGTAGTAGGGGGACAGGGGCGTCCAATCAGCCCCAGCATTTT	CASSRGTGASNQPQHF
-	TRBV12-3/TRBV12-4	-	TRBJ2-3	TGTGCCAGCAGTTTCACTAGAAATACGCAGTATTTT	CASSFTRNTQYF
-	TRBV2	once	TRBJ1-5	TGTGCCAGCAGTGTACTAGGAATCAGCAATCAGCCCCAGCATTTT	CASSVLGISNQPQHF
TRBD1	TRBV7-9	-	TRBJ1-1	TGTGCCAGCAGCTTAGGGTACAGGGGAAACACTGAAGCTTTCTTT	CASSLGYRGNTEAFF
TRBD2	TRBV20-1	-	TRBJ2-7	TGCAGTGCTAGTCCTTCTGAGCGGGAGAGGTACTTC	CSASPSERERYF
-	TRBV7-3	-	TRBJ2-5	TGTGCCAGCAGCTTAGGTTATCTAGGTACTCAAGAGACCCAGTACTTC	CASSLGYLGTQETQYF
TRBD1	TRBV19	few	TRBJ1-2	TGTGCCAGTAGTGGGACAGGGCTGGGTGGCTACACCTTC	CASSGTGLGGYTF
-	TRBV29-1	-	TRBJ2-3	TGCAGCGTTGACGTTACACAGAATACGCAGTATTTT	CSVDVTQNTQYF
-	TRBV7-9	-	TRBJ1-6	TGTGCCAGCAGCTTAGATTATAATTCACCCCTCCACTTT	CASSLDYNSPLHF
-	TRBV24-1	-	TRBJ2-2	TGTGCCACCAGTGATTTCAGGGCTACCGGGGAGCTGTTTTTT	CATSDFRATGELFF
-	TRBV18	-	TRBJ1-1	TGTGCCAGCTCACCAGCCAGGGAAGGAGCTTTCTTT	CASSPAREGAFF
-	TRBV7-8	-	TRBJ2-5	TGTGCCAGCAGCTTATGGGCTAGCAGGCAGCGGACCCAGTACTTC	CASSLWASRQRTQYF
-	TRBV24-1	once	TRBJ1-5	TGTGCCACCGCGGGGGGAGGAACCTGGGATCAGCCCCAGCATTTT	CATAGGGTWDQPQHF
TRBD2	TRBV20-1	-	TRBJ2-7	TGCAGTGCTAGAGAAGGGACTAGCTCCACCCACGAGCAGTACTTC	CSAREGTSSTHEQYF
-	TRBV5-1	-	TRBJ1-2	TGCGCCAGCAGCTTGGGTGGGGGCGAATATGGCTACACCTTC	CASSLGGGEYGYTF
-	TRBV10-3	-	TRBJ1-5	TGTGCCATCAGTGACCGGGAGCCACTTAGCAATCAGCCCCAGCATTTT	CAISDREPLSNQPQHF
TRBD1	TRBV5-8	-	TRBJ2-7	TGTGCCAGCAGCTCGGACAGGGGGTCCTACGAGCAGTACTTC	CASSSDRGSYEQYF
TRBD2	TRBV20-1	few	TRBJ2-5	TGCAGTGCTAGAGCGGGAGGAGAGACCCAGTACTTC	CSARAGGETQYF
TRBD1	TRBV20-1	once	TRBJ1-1	TGCAGTGCTAGACCGACGGAGGGGGCGCGAACTGAAGCTTTCTTT	CSARPTEGARTEAFF
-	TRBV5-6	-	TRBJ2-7	TGTGCCAGCAGCTTGATCAACCCCTACGAGCAGTACTTC	CASSLINPYEQYF
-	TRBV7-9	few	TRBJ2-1	TGTGCCAGCGGCGTCCTCCCCTCCTACAATGAGCAGTTCTTC	CASGVLPSYNEQFF
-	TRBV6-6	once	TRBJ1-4	TGTGCCAGCAGTTACCAGGGGATGAGTGAAAAACTGTTTTTT	CASSYQGMSEKLFF
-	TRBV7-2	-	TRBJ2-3	TGTGCCAGCAGCTTATCCGCCCTTGAGGATACGCAGTATTTT	CASSLSALEDTQYF
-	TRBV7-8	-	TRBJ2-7	TGTGCCAGCAGTCCGGCCCCCTCGGGACTCTACGAGCAGTACTTC	CASSPAPSGLYEQYF
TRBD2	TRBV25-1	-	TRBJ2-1	TGTGCCAGCAGTGACTCGACTAGCGGGCCTGAGCAGTTCTTC	CASSDSTSGPEQFF